These 21 T cell receptor beta chains originate from one sample sequenced in a study of T-cell reconstitution after alpha-beta-depleted transplantation in children. As it was prepared, the TCRbeta library received unique molecular identifiers. TCRdb independently ran MiXCR on the PCR reads; one entry per CDR3 protein. The sample yields a few hundred thousand distinct CDR3 sequences, roughly 22% seen once. This material consisted of PBMCs from the stem cell graft donor, taken from the stem cell graft. The receptors derive from a human donor who donated a stem cell graft to a child with acute myeloid leukemia.

The gene calls are TRBV10-3 and TRBJ1-1; 7 bases map to TRBD1. V shed 7 bases and J 4 bases; nucleotides not matched to a gene: 9. This CDR3 is built from 14 residues. CDR1 and CDR2 (germline): ENHRY, SYGVKD. The CDR3 spells CAINPTGEGTEAFF. The CDR3 region has the DNA TGTGCCATCAACCCAACAGGGGAGGGCACTGAAGCTTTCTTT.

This clonotype was counted ten times or more. The chain joins TRBV5-1 to TRBJ2-1; TRBD2 agrees at 10 bases. This CDR3 comprises 15 residues. Germline loops: CDR1 SGHRS, CDR2 YFSETQ. The V segment lost 3 bases and the J segment 7 bases; nucleotides outside the gene matches: 7. Here the CDR3 DNA reads TGCGCCAGCAGCTCAACTAGCGGGATGTGGAATGAGCAGTTCTTC. Translating it yields CASSSTSGMWNEQFF.

The genes are TRBV5-1 and TRBJ1-1, with D perhaps matching TRBD1 (6 bases). The V and J ends lost 4 bases and 4 bases respectively, with 17 bases between them. Germline CDR1 SGHRS, CDR2 YFSETQ. This CDR3 has 15 amino acids. CDR3 sequence (DNA): TGCGCCAGCAGCCCAAATACAGGGCTTGTCACTGAAGCTTTCTTT. Protein sequence: CASSPNTGLVTEAFF.

The chain links TRBV6-1 to TRBJ2-2; 7 bases are shared with TRBD1. The J segment lost 4 bases and the V segment lost 3 bases, leaving 5 bases of the junction unmatched. CDR3 length equals 15 residues. Germline CDR1 reads MNHNS; CDR2 reads SASEGT. CDR3 DNA: TGTGCCAGCAGTGATACAGGGGCTGGCACCGGGGAGCTGTTTTTT. It codes for CASSDTGAGTGELFF.

The rearrangement joins TRBV24-1 to TRBJ2-6; no firm D call. The CDR3 contains 12 residues. Per germline, CDR1 KGHDR and CDR2 SFDVKD. Trimming removed 5 bases from V and 5 bases from J, with 3 bases in between. The CDR3 loop reads CATSGRANVLTF. The CDR3 nucleotides are TGTGCCACCAGTGGGAGGGCCAACGTCCTGACTTTC.

This clonotype was recorded at least ten times. The chain joins TRBV29-1 to TRBJ1-1; D remains ambiguous. Deletions cut 2 bases from V and 0 bases from J, with 7 bases between. This CDR3 is 13 amino acids long. Germline V gene sequence: CDR1 SQVTM, CDR2 ANQGSEA. DNA for the CDR3: TGCAGCGTTGAACGGCAGATGAACACTGAAGCTTTCTTT. Its protein product is CSVERQMNTEAFF. Filled out from reference TRBV29-1 and TRBJ1-1, the complete variable domain reads SAVISQKPSRDICQRGTSLTIQCQVDSQVTMMFWYRQQPGQSLTLIATANQGSEATYESGFVIDKFPISRPNLTFSTLTVSNMSPEDSSIYLCSVERQMNTEAFFGQGTRLTVV.

V gene TRBV12-3 or TRBV12-4 combines with J gene TRBJ2-1; 9 positions agree with TRBD2. The CDR3 has 15 amino acids. The junction had 6 bases not matched to a gene; V was cut back by 6 bases and J by 3 bases. DNA for the CDR3: TGTGCCAGCAGGGGGACTAGCACTTTCTACAATGAGCAGTTCTTC. Translating gives CASRGTSTFYNEQFF.

This clonotype was counted only a few times. J is TRBJ2-3 and V is TRBV24-1, with unresolved D. Trimming removed 4 bases at V and 2 bases at J, with 12 bases between. CDR3 length equals 15 residues. The germline V gene has CDR1 KGHDR and CDR2 SFDVKD. DNA for the CDR3: TGTGCCACCAGTGAGGCTATTCCGGCCACAGATACGCAGTATTTT. This codes for CATSEAIPATDTQYF.

The chain recombines TRBV4-3 with TRBJ2-1; TRBD2 matches 10 bases. The CDR3 runs to 15 residues. V lost 3 bases and J lost 8; bases outside the gene matches: 7. The V gene's germline CDR1 is LGHNA and CDR2 YSLEER. The chain's CDR3 is CASSQASGRADEQFF. CDR3 coding DNA: TGCGCCAGCAGCCAGGCTAGCGGGAGAGCGGATGAGCAGTTCTTC.

This sequence joins TRBV6-5 and TRBJ2-1, with 8 bases identical to TRBD2. There are 17 residues in the CDR3. The trim removed 2 bases at V and 3 bases at J, leaving 9 bases unmatched. CDR1 and CDR2 from the germline V gene are MNHEY and SVGAGI. Here the CDR3 reads CASSYRSSGSIYNEQFF. CDR3 DNA: TGTGCCAGCAGTTACAGGTCTAGCGGGTCCATCTACAATGAGCAGTTCTTC.

This clonotype was detected ten times or more. Relative to the germline gene, one junction end is altered; a read error may explain this. The V call is TRBV7-2, the J call TRBJ2-1, with 8 bases fitting TRBD2. The germline V gene encodes CDR1 SGHTA and CDR2 FQGNSA. The CDR3 covers 15 residues. The CDR3 protein is CASSLGGGGYNEQFF. The DNA of the CDR3 is TGTGCCAGCAGTTTAGGCGGCGGGGGGTACAATGAGCAGTTCTTC.

Ten or more counts support this clonotype. This chain links TRBV29-1 with TRBJ2-3; 12 nucleotides match TRBD2. Germline V gene sequence: CDR1 SQVTM, CDR2 ANQGSEA. This CDR3 comprises 15 residues. The V and J ends lost 3 bases and 0 bases, in that order; junction bases with no gene match: 1. DNA of the CDR3: TGCAGCGTTGAGGGGACTAGCGGGAGCACAGATACGCAGTATTTT. It codes for CSVEGTSGSTDTQYF.

The chain combines TRBV12-3 or TRBV12-4 with TRBJ2-2; D gene ambiguous. The CDR3 is 16 residues long. The V and J ends lost 3 bases and 0 bases respectively, with 11 bases between them. CDR3 amino acids: CASSFLLGPNTGELFF. The CDR3, as DNA: TGTGCCAGCAGTTTTTTGTTGGGTCCGAACACCGGGGAGCTGTTTTTT.

The chain joins TRBV5-1 to TRBJ2-7; no reliable D call. V was shortened by 1 base and J by 0 bases, with 8 bases between the two germline ends. Germline V gene sequence: CDR1 SGHRS, CDR2 YFSETQ. The CDR3 is 14 amino acids. CDR3 coding DNA: TGCGCCAGCAGCTTGTTACTGTCCTCCTACGAGCAGTACTTC. Residues: CASSLLLSSYEQYF.

V usage is TRBV29-1 and J usage is TRBJ1-1; D possibly corresponds to TRBD1 (5 bases). The germline gives CDR1 SQVTM, CDR2 ANQGSEA. The germline V and J ends were trimmed by 3 bases and 5 bases, with 10 bases remaining between them. CDR3 length: 12 residues. CDR3 sequence: CSVDGGGTEAFF. The CDR3 DNA reads as TGCAGCGTTGACGGGGGGGGGACTGAAGCTTTCTTT.

The chain employs TRBV15 and TRBJ1-2; D remains ambiguous. The germline gives CDR1 LNHNV, CDR2 YYDKDF (reference sequence). The CDR3 sequence is 17 residues long. The germline V and J ends were trimmed by 0 bases and 2 bases, with 16 bases remaining between them. The CDR3 coding sequence is TGTGCCACCAGCAGAGACCATGGGCCGAAAATAAACTATGGCTACACCTTC. Translation gives CATSRDHGPKINYGYTF. Full variable domain (missing parts from reference TRBV15 and TRBJ1-2): DAMVIQNPRYQVTQFGKPVTLSCSQTLNHNVMYWYQQKSSQAPKLLFHYYDKDFNNEADTPDNFQSRRPNTSFCFLDIRSPGLGDTAMYLCATSRDHGPKINYGYTFGSGTRLTVV.

The chain employs TRBV30 and TRBJ2-7; tentative D call: TRBD2 (5 bases). The V gene's germline CDR1 is GTSNPN and CDR2 SVGIG (reference sequence). The ends were cut back, 2 bases at V and 2 bases at J, with 10 bases in the middle. The CDR3 consists of 13 residues. The CDR3 region is CAWSTSGPYEQYF. CDR3 coding DNA: TGTGCCTGGAGTACGAGCGGACCCTACGAGCAGTACTTC.

This clonotype was observed a few times. The V call is TRBV12-3 or TRBV12-4, the J call TRBJ2-7, with TRBD1 as a possible D gene (6 bases). Trimming shortened V by 4 bases and J by 3 bases, and 16 bases separated the two germline ends. The CDR3 runs 15 residues. This chain's CDR3 is CASSYGTGTLYEQYF. The CDR3 region has the DNA TGTGCCAGCAGTTATGGGACCGGGACACTCTACGAGCAGTACTTC.

This clonotype has just a few counts. V gene TRBV4-2 combines with J gene TRBJ2-7, with D unresolved. V lost 2 bases, J lost 0 bases, and 8 bases lay in between. This CDR3 spans 14 amino acids. The germline V gene has CDR1 LGHNA and CDR2 YNFKEQ. The DNA of the CDR3 is TGTGCCAGCAGCCAACAGCGCCACTCCTACGAGCAGTACTTC. It codes for CASSQQRHSYEQYF.

This chain uses TRBV29-1 with TRBJ2-1; possibly TRBD2 for D (5 bases). The germline CDR1 and CDR2 sequences are SQVTM and ANQGSEA. This CDR3 contains 11 residues. V shed 5 bases and J shed 9 bases, with 11 bases lying between them. DNA of the CDR3: TGCAGCGTTCGAGGGTACGGTGAGCAGTTCTTC. Protein: CSVRGYGEQFF.

This clonotype was found a few times. V gene TRBV10-2 combines with J gene TRBJ1-5, with D uncertain. The CDR3 contains 12 residues. V lost 1 base and J lost 10, with 8 bases in between. Germline V gene data show CDR1 as WSHSY and CDR2 as SAAADI. CDR3 in amino acids: CASSELARPQHF. Here the CDR3 DNA reads TGCGCCAGCAGTGAGTTGGCCCGACCCCAGCATTTT.